Following are 15 T cell receptor beta chains from one sample sequenced in a study of blood T cell repertoires in COVID-19. Only in-frame clones appear in the TCRdb table, and some are missing; sequencing was by immunoSEQ multiplex PCR. Of approximately 250,000 clones listed, about nine tenths are singletons. The sample comprised PBMCs or T cells enriched from blood (not recorded which). The receptors come from a woman aged 25 to 39 with acute COVID-19.

V usage is TRBV13 and J usage is TRBJ2-6, with TRBD1 matching over 9 bases. Unmatched junction bases numbered 10, after V lost 4 bases and J lost 0 bases. The CDR3 spans 19 residues. CDR1 and CDR2 (germline): PRHDT, FYEKMQ (reference sequence). The CDR3 sequence is CASSSTRTGDNSGANVLTF. The CDR3 DNA reads TGTGCCAGCAGCTCCACCCGGACAGGGGACAACTCTGGGGCCAACGTCCTGACTTTC.

V is TRBV28 and J is TRBJ1-2; 8 bases map to TRBD1. Germline-derived CDR1 and CDR2 are MDHEN and SYDVKM. Trimming at V came to 7 bases and at J to 5 bases, leaving 6 bases not matched to a gene. The CDR3 has 13 amino acids. The CDR3 protein is CASTLQGAYGYTF. CDR3 nucleotide sequence: TGTGCCAGCACCCTCCAGGGGGCGTATGGCTACACCTTC.

The chain is built from TRBV30 and TRBJ2-7, with 12 bases lining up with TRBD2. The CDR3 loop spans 16 amino acids. Germline CDR1 reads GTSNPN; CDR2 reads SVGIG (reference sequence). The J segment lost 0 bases and the V segment lost 0 bases, leaving 3 bases of the junction unmatched. CDR3 protein: CAWSVGLAGLSYEQYF. The CDR3 DNA is TGTGCCTGGAGTGTGGGACTAGCGGGTCTCTCCTACGAGCAGTACTTC. Variable domain in full (rest from reference TRBV30 and TRBJ2-7): SQTIHQWPATLVQPVGSPLSLECTVEGTSNPNLYWYRQAAGRGLQLLFYSVGIGQISSEVPQNLSASRPQDRQFILSSKKLLLSDSGFYLCAWSVGLAGLSYEQYFGPGTRLTVT.

This sequence joins TRBV28 and TRBJ1-1; 9 nucleotides align to TRBD1. The CDR3 runs to 17 residues. Germline CDR1 and CDR2: MDHEN and SYDVKM. The V and J ends lost 5 bases and 0 bases, in that order; junction bases with no gene match: 10. CDR3 sequence reads: CASSLTGGAGLNTEAFF. The CDR3 region has the DNA TGTGCCAGCAGTCTTACAGGGGGCGCCGGGCTGAACACTGAAGCTTTCTTT.

The J gene is TRBJ2-1, the V gene TRBV4-1; D possibly corresponds to TRBD2 (6 bases). The CDR3 length is 17 residues. V was cut by 0 bases and J by 7 bases, with 19 bases left in between. Germline CDR1 reads MGHRA; CDR2 reads YSYEKL. For the CDR3, the DNA is TGCGCCAGCAGCCAAGATCAGACAGTTAAGGGAGGAAATGAGCAGTTCTTC. It is translated as CASSQDQTVKGGNEQFF.

This clone has a single count. The chain joins TRBV11-2 to TRBJ2-1, with D maybe TRBD2 (6 bases). The germline V gene has CDR1 SGHAT and CDR2 FQNNGV. The CDR3 covers 15 residues. Trimming pared 5 bases from V and 0 bases from J, leaving 11 bases between. In DNA, the CDR3 is TGTGCCAGCAGCCACGGGAGTCTCTCCTACAATGAGCAGTTCTTC. Its protein is CASSHGSLSYNEQFF.

The chain has TRBV27 and TRBJ2-1, with a tentative D call TRBD1 (5 bases). Per the germline V gene, CDR1 is MNHEY and CDR2 is SMNVEV (reference sequence). CDR3 length: 17 amino acids. V dropped 0 bases and J dropped 5 bases, with 17 bases sitting between them. DNA for the CDR3: TGTGCCAGCAGTTTATCGGGGATGGCAGGGTTCGACAATGAGCAGTTCTTC. The encoded protein is CASSLSGMAGFDNEQFF.

The chain has TRBV15 and TRBJ1-6; D uncertain. The V end lost 6 bases, the J end lost 8 bases, and 17 bases lay between the germline ends. Germline loops: CDR1 LNHNV, CDR2 YYDKDF (reference sequence). The CDR3 covers 15 residues. CDR3 protein: CATRVTRGTDSPLHF. For the CDR3, the DNA is TGTGCCACCAGGGTCACCCGAGGTACCGATTCACCCCTCCACTTT.

DNA for the CDR3: TGTGCCAGCAGCTTTCGGTACGAGCAGTACTTC. This encodes CASSFRYEQYF. The chain couples TRBV14 to TRBJ2-7, with D hard to call. The V gene's germline CDR1 is SGHDN and CDR2 FVKESK. There are 11 residues in the CDR3. The germline V and J ends were trimmed by 5 bases and 4 bases, with 6 bases remaining between them.

The sample holds one count of this clone. This rearrangement joins TRBV7-8 to TRBJ1-2, with D tentatively TRBD1 (5 bases). V lost 3 bases to trimming and J lost 5 bases, with 10 bases between them. Germline assignment: CDR1 SGHVS and CDR2 FQNEAQ. CDR3 size: 13 residues. This CDR3 is CASSLGGRYGYTF. The CDR3 DNA reads as TGTGCCAGCAGCTTGGGGGGTCGATATGGCTACACCTTC.

The rearrangement joins TRBV9 to TRBJ2-2; TRBD2 aligns across 7 bases. This CDR3 is built from 16 residues. Per germline, CDR1 SGDLS and CDR2 YYNGEE. V was clipped by 4 bases and J by 1 base; unmatched bases: 7. CDR3 protein: CASSRDSGGNTGELFF. CDR3 bases: TGTGCCAGCAGCCGAGATTCGGGGGGGAACACCGGGGAGCTGTTTTTT.

The rearrangement joins TRBV2 to TRBJ2-2; 11 bases are a match to TRBD2. This CDR3 has 17 amino acids. CDR1 is SNHLY and CDR2 is FYNNEI in the germline V gene. The ends lost 10 bases at V and 0 bases at J; junction bases unmatched: 10. The CDR3 DNA sequence: TGTGCCACCTCAGGGACTAGCGGAGCCCCGAACACCGGGGAGCTGTTTTTT. Translation gives CATSGTSGAPNTGELFF.

There are a few counts of this clone. The chain combines TRBV2 with TRBJ2-2; 12 positions match TRBD2. V shed 8 bases, J shed 8 bases, and the junction held 9 bases outside the gene matches. The CDR3 consists of 15 residues. Per germline, CDR1 SNHLY and CDR2 FYNNEI. The CDR3 region has the DNA TGTGCCAGCGCTGGACTAGCGGGATTTGGAGGGGAGCTGTTTTTT. Translation: CASAGLAGFGGELFF.

The V call is TRBV28, the J call TRBJ1-2, with TRBD1 matching over 9 bases. With 4 bases clipped from V and 5 bases from J, the junction kept 11 bases outside the gene matches. The CDR3 length is 16 residues. CDR1 is MDHEN and CDR2 is SYDVKM in the germline V gene. This CDR3 is CASSSPPGTGNYGYTF. The CDR3 DNA reads TGTGCCAGCAGTTCTCCCCCCGGGACAGGGAATTATGGCTACACCTTC.

This clone has at least ten counts. This chain joins TRBV6-4 and TRBJ2-2, with D maybe TRBD2 (6 bases). CDR3 length: 14 amino acids. Germline V CDR1 and CDR2: MRHNA, SNTAGT. V lost 4 bases, J lost 3 bases, and 9 bases lay in between. CDR3 DNA sequence: TGTGCCAGCAGTGTTTCGGGGGACACCGGGGAGCTGTTTTTT. Protein sequence: CASSVSGDTGELFF.